A selection of T cell receptor beta chains follows, all from one sample in a study of cytomegalovirus exposure and HLA in healthy donors. Assay used: immunoSEQ multiplex PCR; TCRdb lists only in-frame clones, some missing. Altogether a few hundred thousand clones are present, almost 90% being singletons, with the ten largest covering under 0.4%. Input material: PBMCs. The origin of the receptors is a woman under 30 in good health and CMV-seronegative. CDR3s include the opening cysteine and the closing phenylalanine or tryptophan. The order of the fields is clone size, J gene, V gene, D gene, CDR3 protein, CDR3 DNA. The D gene is left open where the match is weak. The listing skips clone size in some rows; elsewhere it reads once, few, many or a size class.

NA | TRBJ1-2 | TRBV29-1 | TRBD1 | CSVGGQFYGYTF | TGCAGCGTTGGGGGACAGTTCTACGGCTACACCTTC
NA | TRBJ2-1 | TRBV11-1 | NA | CASSLAGGPINEQFF | TGTGCCAGCAGCTTAGCCGGGGGGCCCATCAATGAGCAGTTCTTC
NA | TRBJ2-2 | TRBV7-6 | TRBD1 | CASSVTGGESGELFF | TGTGCCAGCAGCGTAACAGGGGGCGAGTCCGGGGAGCTGTTTTTT
NA | TRBJ2-5 | TRBV2 | TRBD1 | CASSSTRGQGTQYF | TGTGCCAGCAGTTCCACAAGGGGGCAAGGGACCCAGTACTTC
NA | TRBJ1-1 | TRBV4-1 | TRBD1 | CASRRQGSTEAFF | TGCGCCAGCAGACGACAGGGTAGCACTGAAGCTTTCTTT
NA | TRBJ1-2 | TRBV28 | TRBD1 | CASSHPPDRANYGYTF | TGTGCCAGCAGTCACCCTCCAGACAGGGCCAACTATGGCTACACCTTC
NA | TRBJ2-3 | TRBV4-2 | TRBD2 | CASSLRGSGGIYFTDTQYF | TGTGCCAGCAGCCTACGGGGTAGCGGGGGGATTTACTTTACAGATACGCAGTATTTT
NA | TRBJ2-1 | TRBV25-1 | TRBD2 | CATTPSPGTSSYNEQFF | TGTGCTACCACCCCATCCCCCGGGACTAGCTCCTACAATGAGCAGTTCTTC
NA | TRBJ1-1 | TRBV2 | TRBD1 | CASSGPTGQLMNTEAFF | TGTGCCAGCAGTGGCCCGACAGGGCAACTTATGAACACTGAAGCTTTCTTT
NA | TRBJ2-3 | TRBV29-1 | NA | CSAEGTGDTQYF | TGCAGCGCCGAAGGTACAGGAGATACGCAGTATTTT
NA | TRBJ2-2 | TRBV19 | NA | CASTLIGPNPTGELFF | TGTGCCAGTACCCTAATCGGTCCCAACCCCACCGGGGAGCTGTTTTTT
NA | TRBJ2-3 | TRBV5-4 | TRBD2 | CASTGLAGGGDTQYF | TGTGCCAGCACGGGACTAGCGGGGGGTGGAGATACGCAGTATTTT
NA | TRBJ1-6 | TRBV5-6 | TRBD1 | CASSPGQGESPLHF | TGTGCCAGCAGCCCCGGACAGGGGGAATCACCCCTCCACTTT
NA | TRBJ1-6 | TRBV27 | TRBD1 | CASSLSTGNNSPLHF | TGTGCCAGCAGTTTATCGACAGGGAATAATTCACCCCTCCACTTT
NA | TRBJ1-3 | TRBV6-1 | NA | CASSDFEGRGNTIYF | TGTGCCAGCAGTGACTTTGAGGGTCGTGGAAACACCATATATTTT
NA | TRBJ1-2 | TRBV28 | NA | CASSAPGRTYGYTF | TGTGCCAGCAGTGCTCCCGGGAGAACCTATGGCTACACCTTC
NA | TRBJ2-3 | TRBV7-9 | NA | CASSPPVESTDTQYF | TGTGCCAGCAGCCCACCCGTAGAAAGCACAGATACGCAGTATTTT
NA | TRBJ1-5 | TRBV18 | TRBD1 | CASSPDRGNQPQHF | TGTGCCAGCTCACCGGACAGGGGGAATCAGCCCCAGCATTTT
NA | TRBJ1-1 | TRBV7-9 | TRBD1 | CASSHTGGRNTEAFF | TGTGCCAGCAGTCATACAGGGGGCAGGAACACTGAAGCTTTCTTT
NA | TRBJ1-6 | TRBV5-1 | TRBD1 | CASSSTGGSDSPLHF | TGCGCCAGCAGCTCCACAGGGGGTTCTGATTCACCCCTCCACTTT
NA | TRBJ2-2 | TRBV6-6 | TRBD1 | CASSYSTGANTGELFF | TGTGCCAGCAGTTACTCGACAGGGGCGAACACCGGGGAGCTGTTTTTT
NA | TRBJ1-1 | TRBV19 | NA | CASSIPDIWGNTEAFF | TGTGCCAGTAGTATCCCGGACATTTGGGGGAACACTGAAGCTTTCTTT
once | TRBJ1-6 | TRBV4-1 | NA | CASSQDSESSYNSPLHF | TGCGCCAGCAGCCAAGATTCTGAGAGCTCCTATAATTCACCCCTCCACTTT
NA | TRBJ2-7 | TRBV6-5 | TRBD1 | CASSYSQGAREQYF | TGTGCCAGCAGTTACTCACAGGGGGCTCGGGAGCAGTACTTC
NA | TRBJ1-5 | TRBV19 | NA | CASSIATGLRRGNQPQHF | TGTGCCAGTAGTATAGCTACAGGTTTAAGGAGGGGCAATCAGCCCCAGCATTTT
NA | TRBJ2-5 | TRBV9 | TRBD1 | CASSVRQGQETQYF | TGTGCCAGCAGCGTCCGACAGGGCCAAGAGACCCAGTACTTC
many | TRBJ2-1 | TRBV4-2 | TRBD2 | CASRASGGASNEQFF | TGTGCCAGCAGGGCTAGCGGGGGGGCCAGCAATGAGCAGTTCTTC
NA | TRBJ2-7 | TRBV19 | TRBD1 | CASSMGQGGYEQYF | TGTGCCAGTAGTATGGGACAGGGGGGCTACGAGCAGTACTTC
NA | TRBJ1-2 | TRBV18 | NA | CASSPNRADSNYGYTF | TGTGCCAGCTCACCGAACAGGGCGGATTCTAACTATGGCTACACCTTC
NA | TRBJ1-2 | TRBV15 | TRBD1 | CATSRDVDRDWGYGYTF | TGTGCCACCAGCAGAGATGTGGACAGGGACTGGGGCTATGGCTACACCTTC
NA | TRBJ2-1 | TRBV27 | NA | CASSLLGTPYNEQFF | TGTGCCAGCAGTTTATTAGGGACACCTTACAATGAGCAGTTCTTC
NA | TRBJ1-1 | TRBV4-3 | TRBD1 | CASSQVGTGNGPGTEAFF | TGCGCCAGCAGCCAAGTCGGGACAGGGAACGGGCCGGGCACTGAAGCTTTCTTT
NA | TRBJ2-1 | TRBV10-1 | TRBD1 | CASRPGTGPYNEQFF | TGCGCCAGCAGACCCGGGACAGGGCCCTACAATGAGCAGTTCTTC
NA | TRBJ1-6 | TRBV2 | TRBD1 | CASSEHLQGEYNSPLHF | TGTGCCAGCAGTGAGCACCTACAGGGGGAATATAATTCACCCCTCCACTTT
NA | TRBJ1-4 | TRBV18 | NA | CASSPPGDNNEKLFF | TGTGCCAGCTCACCACCGGGAGACAATAATGAAAAACTGTTTTTT
NA | TRBJ1-1 | TRBV5-6 | TRBD1 | CASSSGQGGITEAFF | TGTGCCAGCAGCTCGGGACAGGGAGGAATCACTGAAGCTTTCTTT
few | TRBJ1-5 | TRBV19 | NA | CASTAGNRNQPQHF | TGTGCCAGTACGGCAGGTAATCGCAATCAGCCCCAGCATTTT
once | TRBJ1-5 | TRBV28 | TRBD1 | CASTTQGGGQPQHF | TGTGCCAGCACCACTCAAGGGGGCGGCCAGCCCCAGCATTTT
once | TRBJ2-5 | TRBV4-1 | NA | CASSQEIRGQETQYF | TGCGCCAGCAGCCAAGAAATCCGAGGCCAAGAGACCCAGTACTTC
NA | TRBJ1-1 | TRBV4-2 | NA | CASSPLGGRGRVDTEAFF | TGTGCCAGCAGCCCCCTTGGGGGGAGGGGCCGCGTAGACACTGAAGCTTTCTTT
once | TRBJ2-1 | TRBV27 | NA | CASKGQGGEQFF | TGTGCCAGCAAGGGGCAGGGCGGTGAGCAGTTCTTC
NA | TRBJ1-2 | TRBV10-3 | TRBD1 | CAISELPGGNSYGYTF | TGTGCCATCAGTGAGTTGCCAGGGGGCAATTCCTATGGCTACACCTTC
NA | TRBJ2-1 | TRBV7-2 | NA | CASSLVTGSEQFF | TGTGCCAGCAGCTTAGTTACTGGTAGTGAGCAGTTCTTC
NA | TRBJ2-2 | TRBV5-5 | NA | CASSSPRGQSNTGELFF | TGTGCCAGCAGCTCCCCCAGGGGACAATCGAACACCGGGGAGCTGTTTTTT
NA | TRBJ2-1 | TRBV25-1 | NA | CASSEGGSNEQFF | TGTGCCAGCAGTGAAGGAGGCAGCAATGAGCAGTTCTTC
NA | TRBJ1-3 | TRBV7-2 | NA | CASSLPPLSSGNTIYF | TGTGCCAGCAGCTTACCGCCACTGAGCTCTGGAAACACCATATATTTT
NA | TRBJ2-3 | TRBV4-1 | TRBD2 | CASSQNLAGAINTQYF | TGCGCCAGCAGCCAGAACCTAGCGGGGGCAATAAATACGCAGTATTTT
NA | TRBJ2-3 | TRBV28 | NA | CASSRGTQYF | TGTGCCAGCAGTCGGGGTACGCAGTATTTT
NA | TRBJ1-1 | TRBV28 | NA | CASSTAGIRAFF | TGTGCCAGCAGTACCGCAGGGATTCGAGCTTTCTTT
few | TRBJ1-2 | TRBV27 | NA | CASSFLPRRGYTF | TGTGCCAGCAGTTTTCTCCCGCGCCGGGGCTACACCTTC
once | TRBJ2-5 | TRBV15 | TRBD2 | CATSRDRQGGETQYF | TGTGCCACCAGCAGAGATAGGCAGGGAGGGGAGACCCAGTACTTC
NA | TRBJ1-1 | TRBV4-3 | TRBD1 | CASSQGQGTEAFF | TGCGCCAGCAGCCAAGGACAGGGAACTGAAGCTTTCTTT
NA | TRBJ1-1 | TRBV2 | NA | CASGLPPNTEAFF | TGTGCCAGCGGTCTACCGCCGAACACTGAAGCTTTCTTT
NA | TRBJ2-3 | TRBV4-1 | NA | CASSKTGLGADTQYF | TGCGCCAGCAGCAAAACAGGGCTGGGGGCAGATACGCAGTATTTT
NA | TRBJ2-7 | TRBV28 | TRBD2 | CASTRPGGSSGEQYF | TGTGCCAGCACCCGTCCCGGGGGGAGCTCGGGGGAGCAGTACTTC